The text below deals with one T cell receptor beta chain. Its antigen remains unknown. Using immunoSEQ multiplex PCR, the repertoire was profiled, and TCRdb retains in-frame clones only, with some absent. The sample gives tens of thousands of clones, roughly 80% of which show up once; roughly a tenth is in the top ten. These data are taken from a study of OX40 agonist ivuxolimab in advanced cancers. Study-level information: As their treatment, patients were administered ivuxolimab, an agonistic anti-OX40 (CD134) antibody.

General study results and limits: On average, CD8+ T cells showed a greater number of expanded clones than CD4+.

Trimming took 1 base from V and 1 from J, leaving 7 bases between them. CDR3 length: 14 residues. The germline V gene has CDR1 MNHEY and CDR2 SVGAGI. A history of autoimmune disease or systemic immunosuppression excluded patients. This specimen was CD4+ or CD8+ T cells sorted from blood, taken in a trial of the OX40 agonist ivuxolimab. The sequence was collected from an adult with an advanced solid tumor such as melanoma, head and neck, liver or kidney cancer. The chain recombines TRBV6-5 with TRBJ1-2; D is possibly TRBD1 (5 bases). CDR3 sequence (DNA): TGTGCCAGCAGTTACTTCGGGGGTAACTATGGCTACACCTTC. Translation: CASSYFGGNYGYTF.